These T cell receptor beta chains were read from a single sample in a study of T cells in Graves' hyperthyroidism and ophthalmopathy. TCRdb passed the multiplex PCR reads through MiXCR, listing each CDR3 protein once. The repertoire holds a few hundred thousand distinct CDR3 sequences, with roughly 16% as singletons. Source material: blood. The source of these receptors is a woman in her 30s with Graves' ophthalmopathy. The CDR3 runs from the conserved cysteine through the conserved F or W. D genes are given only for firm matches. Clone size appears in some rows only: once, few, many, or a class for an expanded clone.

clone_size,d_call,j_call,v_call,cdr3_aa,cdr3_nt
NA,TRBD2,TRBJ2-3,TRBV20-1,CSASSGRITDTQYF,TGCAGTGCTAGTAGCGGGAGAATCACCGATACGCAGTATTTT
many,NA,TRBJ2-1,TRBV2,CASSDFRYNEQFF,TGTGCCAGCAGTGATTTCCGCTACAATGAGCAGTTCTTC
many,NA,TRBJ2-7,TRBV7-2,CASSLTTRYEQYF,TGTGCCAGCAGCCTAACTACCCGCTACGAGCAGTACTTC
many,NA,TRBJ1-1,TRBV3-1,CASSQDTRNTEAFF,TGTGCCAGCAGCCAAGATACCAGAAACACTGAAGCTTTCTTT
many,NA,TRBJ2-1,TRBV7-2,CASSMSPSLEQFF,TGTGCCAGCAGCATGTCCCCCTCTTTGGAGCAGTTCTTC
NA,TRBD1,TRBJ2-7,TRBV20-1,CSARERDSLYEQYF,TGCAGTGCTAGAGAAAGGGACAGCCTCTACGAGCAGTACTTC
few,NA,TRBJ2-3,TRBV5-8,CASSPLGSINTDTQYF,TGTGCCAGCAGTCCGCTGGGAAGTATCAACACAGATACGCAGTATTTT
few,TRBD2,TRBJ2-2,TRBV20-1,CSASGMVLAGNTGELFF,TGCAGTGCTAGTGGGATGGTCCTAGCGGGGAACACCGGGGAGCTGTTTTTT
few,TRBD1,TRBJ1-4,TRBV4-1,CASSQSGQGIGEKLFF,TGCGCCAGCAGCCAATCTGGACAGGGGATCGGTGAAAAACTGTTTTTT
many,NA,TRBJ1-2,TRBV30,CAWSGSLYGYTF,TGTGCCTGGTCGGGATCCCTATATGGCTACACCTTC
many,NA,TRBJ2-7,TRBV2,CASSAFYEQYF,TGTGCCAGCAGTGCCTTCTACGAGCAGTACTTC
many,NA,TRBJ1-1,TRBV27,CASSLTPSGADEAFF,TGTGCCAGCAGCTTAACCCCAAGTGGTGCCGATGAAGCTTTCTTT
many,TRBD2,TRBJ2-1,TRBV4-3,CASSQTTSGSNEQFF,TGCGCCAGCAGCCAGACGACTAGCGGGAGTAATGAGCAGTTCTTC
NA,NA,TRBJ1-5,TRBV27,CASSSRKSNQPQHF,TGTGCCAGCAGCTCTCGGAAAAGCAATCAGCCCCAGCATTTT
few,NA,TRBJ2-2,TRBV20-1,CSARSTHNGELFF,TGCAGTGCTAGATCTACGCACAACGGGGAGCTGTTTTTT
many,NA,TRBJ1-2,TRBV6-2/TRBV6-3,CATSDNYGYTF,TGTGCCACTTCGGACAACTATGGCTACACCTTC
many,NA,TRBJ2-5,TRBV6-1,CASRKHFRAVYQETQYF,TGTGCCAGCAGAAAACATTTCAGGGCCGTGTACCAAGAGACCCAGTACTTC
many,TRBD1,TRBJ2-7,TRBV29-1,CSALGTGRYEQYF,TGCAGCGCCCTCGGGACAGGGAGGTACGAGCAGTACTTC
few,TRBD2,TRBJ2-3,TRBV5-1,CASSHWTSGSTDTQYF,TGCGCCAGCAGCCACTGGACTAGCGGGAGTACAGATACGCAGTATTTT
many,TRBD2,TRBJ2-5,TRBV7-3,CASSEGTSGSSETQYF,TGTGCCAGCAGCGAGGGGACTAGCGGGAGTTCAGAGACCCAGTACTTC
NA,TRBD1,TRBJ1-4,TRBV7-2,CAGSLDRGDEKLFF,TGTGCCGGCAGCTTAGACAGGGGGGATGAAAAACTGTTTTTT
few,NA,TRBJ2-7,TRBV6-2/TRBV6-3,CASSYLAPLSSYEQYF,TGTGCCAGCAGCTACTTAGCGCCATTAAGCTCCTACGAGCAGTACTTC
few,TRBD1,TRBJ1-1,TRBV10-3,CAISPGQGPREAFF,TGTGCCATCAGTCCGGGACAGGGCCCTCGTGAAGCTTTCTTT
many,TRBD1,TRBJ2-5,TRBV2,CASSLGGAGETQYF,TGTGCCAGCAGCCTAGGGGGCGCGGGAGAGACCCAGTACTTC